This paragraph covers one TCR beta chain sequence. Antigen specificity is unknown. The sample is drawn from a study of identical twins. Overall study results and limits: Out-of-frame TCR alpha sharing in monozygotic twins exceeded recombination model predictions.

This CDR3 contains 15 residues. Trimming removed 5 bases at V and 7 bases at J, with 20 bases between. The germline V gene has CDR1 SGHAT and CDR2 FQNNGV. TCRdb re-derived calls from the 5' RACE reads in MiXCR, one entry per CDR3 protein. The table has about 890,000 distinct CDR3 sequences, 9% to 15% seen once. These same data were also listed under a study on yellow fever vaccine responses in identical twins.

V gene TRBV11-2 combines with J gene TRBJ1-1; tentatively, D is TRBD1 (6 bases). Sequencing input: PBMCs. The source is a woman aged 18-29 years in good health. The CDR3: CASSRPMSGGGEAFF. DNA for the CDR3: TGTGCCAGCAGCCGCCCCATGAGCGGGGGCGGTGAAGCTTTCTTT.